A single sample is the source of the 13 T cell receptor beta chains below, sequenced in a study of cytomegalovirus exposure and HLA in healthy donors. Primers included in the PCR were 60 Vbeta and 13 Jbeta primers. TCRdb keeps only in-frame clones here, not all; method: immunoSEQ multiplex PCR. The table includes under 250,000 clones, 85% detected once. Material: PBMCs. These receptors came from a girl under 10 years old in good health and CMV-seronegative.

The CDR3 spells CASSSNTNEKLFF. CDR3 DNA sequence: TGTGCCAGCAGCTCCAACACAAATGAAAAACTGTTTTTT. The V and J genes are TRBV7-7 and TRBJ1-4; D not certain. Germline V CDR1 and CDR2: SSHAT, FNYEAQ (reference sequence). The CDR3 extends over 13 amino acids. V gave up 4 bases and J gave up 5 bases, with 8 bases separating them.

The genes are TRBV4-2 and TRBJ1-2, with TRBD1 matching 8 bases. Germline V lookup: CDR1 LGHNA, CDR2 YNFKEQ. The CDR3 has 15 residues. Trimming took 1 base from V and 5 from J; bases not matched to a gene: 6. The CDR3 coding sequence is TGTGCCAGCAGCCAAGCCGCCGGGACAGGATATGGCTACACCTTC. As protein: CASSQAAGTGYGYTF.

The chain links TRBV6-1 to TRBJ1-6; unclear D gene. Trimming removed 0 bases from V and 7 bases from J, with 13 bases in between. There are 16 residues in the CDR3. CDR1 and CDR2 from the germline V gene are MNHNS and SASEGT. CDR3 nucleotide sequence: TGTGCCAGCAGTGAAGCACAGACCGTCGACAATTCACCCCTCCACTTT. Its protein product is CASSEAQTVDNSPLHF.

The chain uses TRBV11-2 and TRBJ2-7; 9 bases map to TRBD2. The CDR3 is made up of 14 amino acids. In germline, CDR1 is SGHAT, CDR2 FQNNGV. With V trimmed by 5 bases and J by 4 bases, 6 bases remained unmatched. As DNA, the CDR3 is TGTGCCAGCAGCCGTTTGACTAGCGGTTACGAGCAGTACTTC. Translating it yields CASSRLTSGYEQYF.

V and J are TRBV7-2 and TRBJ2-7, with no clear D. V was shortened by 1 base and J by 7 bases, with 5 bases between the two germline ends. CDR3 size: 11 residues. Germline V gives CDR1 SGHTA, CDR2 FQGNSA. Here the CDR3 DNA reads TGTGCCAGCAGCTTAGTCAGTGAGCAGTACTTC. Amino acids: CASSLVSEQYF.

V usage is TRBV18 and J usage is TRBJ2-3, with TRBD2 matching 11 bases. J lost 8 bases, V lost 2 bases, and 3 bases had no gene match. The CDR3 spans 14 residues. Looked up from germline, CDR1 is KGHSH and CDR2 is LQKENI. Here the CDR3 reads CASSPTSGGSTQYF. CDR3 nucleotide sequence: TGTGCCAGCTCACCAACTAGCGGGGGATCTACGCAGTATTTT.

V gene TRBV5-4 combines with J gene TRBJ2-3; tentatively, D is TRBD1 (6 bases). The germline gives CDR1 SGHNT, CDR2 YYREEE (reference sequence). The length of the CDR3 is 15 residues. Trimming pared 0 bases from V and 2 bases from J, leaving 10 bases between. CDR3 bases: TGTGCCAGCAGCTTGGGTCGGACAGTCACAGATACGCAGTATTTT. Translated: CASSLGRTVTDTQYF.

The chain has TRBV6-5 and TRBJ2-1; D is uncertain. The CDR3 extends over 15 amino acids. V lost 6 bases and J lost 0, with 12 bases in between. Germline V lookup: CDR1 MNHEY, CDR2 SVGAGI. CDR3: CASRSAWSSYNEQFF. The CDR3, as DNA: TGTGCCAGCAGATCCGCGTGGAGCTCCTACAATGAGCAGTTCTTC.

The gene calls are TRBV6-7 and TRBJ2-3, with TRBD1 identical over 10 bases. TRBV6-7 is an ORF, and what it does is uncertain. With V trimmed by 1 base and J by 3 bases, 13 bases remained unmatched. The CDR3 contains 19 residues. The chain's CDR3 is CASSYYGTGVFVGTDTQYF. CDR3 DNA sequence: TGTGCCAGCAGTTACTACGGGACAGGGGTTTTCGTAGGAACAGATACGCAGTATTTT.

The CDR3 here is CASSTGQGASNQPQHF. The CDR3, as DNA: TGTGCCAGTAGCACGGGACAGGGGGCCAGCAATCAGCCCCAGCATTTT. The chain couples TRBV19 to TRBJ1-5; TRBD1 matches at 12 bases. Losses at the gene ends were 6 bases for V and 1 base for J; bases not matched to a gene: 4. The V gene's germline CDR1 is LNHDA and CDR2 SQIVND (reference sequence). There are 16 residues in the CDR3.

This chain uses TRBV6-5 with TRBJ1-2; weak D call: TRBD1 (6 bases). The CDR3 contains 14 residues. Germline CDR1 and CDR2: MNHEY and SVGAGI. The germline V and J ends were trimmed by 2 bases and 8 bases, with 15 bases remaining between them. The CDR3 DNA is TGTGCCAGCAGTTACGACAGGTCCGGCGGGGGCTACACCTTC. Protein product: CASSYDRSGGGYTF.

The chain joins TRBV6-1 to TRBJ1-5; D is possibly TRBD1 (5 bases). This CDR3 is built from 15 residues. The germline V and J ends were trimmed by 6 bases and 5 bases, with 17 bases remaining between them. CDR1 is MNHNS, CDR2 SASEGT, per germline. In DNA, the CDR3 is TGTGCCAGCAGCGAACGGAGACAGAGCGATCAGCCCCAGCATTTT. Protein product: CASSERRQSDQPQHF.

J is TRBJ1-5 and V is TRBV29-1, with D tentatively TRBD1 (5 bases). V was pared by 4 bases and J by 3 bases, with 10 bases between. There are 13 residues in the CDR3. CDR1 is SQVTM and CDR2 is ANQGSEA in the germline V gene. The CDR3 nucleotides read TGCAGCGTTGGAGACAGACTCAATCAGCCCCAGCATTTT. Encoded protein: CSVGDRLNQPQHF.